These 10 T cell receptor beta chains were all obtained from the same sample, sequenced in a study of cytomegalovirus exposure and HLA in healthy donors. Vbeta (60) and Jbeta (13) primers were used in the PCR. The method was immunoSEQ multiplex PCR; TCRdb's version includes in-frame clones alone and lacks a portion of them. Of 95,000 to 150,000 clones in the sample, roughly 76% were seen once. Sequencing was done on a sample of PBMCs. The receptors shown here come from a woman aged 55-70 years in good health and CMV-seropositive.

The rearrangement links TRBV18 to TRBJ2-3, with D maybe TRBD2 (6 bases). Germline V CDR1 and CDR2: KGHSH, LQKENI. Deletions cut 3 bases from V and 4 bases from J, with 17 bases between. This CDR3 has 16 residues. The CDR3 coding sequence is TGTGCCAGCTCACCCCGTGGGGGGACCCCCCCAGATACGCAGTATTTT. Translated: CASSPRGGTPPDTQYF.

The chain is built from TRBV5-1 and TRBJ2-5, with 10 positions matching TRBD1. This CDR3 contains 14 residues. J gave up 4 bases and V 4 bases, and 4 bases lay outside the gene matches. In germline, CDR1 is SGHRS, CDR2 YFSETQ. Here the CDR3 reads CASSTGQGRETQYF. As DNA, the CDR3 is TGCGCCAGCAGCACGGGACAGGGGCGAGAGACCCAGTACTTC.

In this sample, this clone turned up a few times. The gene calls are TRBV12-5 and TRBJ1-2; the D gene is possibly TRBD1 (6 bases). Germline assignment: CDR1 LGHNT and CDR2 FRNRAP. CDR3 length: 15 amino acids. V was pared by 7 bases and J by 4 bases, with 19 bases between. The CDR3 region is CASAREAGDFYGYTF. The CDR3 DNA reads as TGTGCTAGTGCCCGGGAGGCAGGGGACTTCTATGGCTACACCTTC.

The rearrangement joins TRBV7-9 to TRBJ1-4; D unclear. The length of the CDR3 is 15 residues. Trimming took off 8 bases at V and 2 bases at J, with 15 bases between the two ends. The germline CDR1 and CDR2 sequences are SEHNR and FQNEAQ (reference sequence). CDR3 sequence (DNA): TGTGCCAGCGGAACGAGAGGGAGGACTAATGAAAAACTGTTTTTT. Protein product: CASGTRGRTNEKLFF.

The chain employs TRBV27 and TRBJ2-2; TRBD1 is a possible D gene (6 bases). The V and J ends lost 5 bases and 3 bases respectively, with 16 bases between them. There are 16 residues in the CDR3. Looked up from germline, CDR1 is MNHEY and CDR2 is SMNVEV (reference sequence). The CDR3 loop is CASSHEGHRDTGELFF. CDR3 bases: TGTGCCAGCAGTCACGAGGGACATAGGGACACCGGGGAGCTGTTTTTT.

The genes are TRBV9 and TRBJ1-2, with a tentative D call TRBD1 (5 bases). This CDR3 region has 17 residues. V was trimmed by 0 bases and J by 0 bases, leaving 15 bases between them. From germline, CDR1 is SGDLS and CDR2 YYNGEE. In DNA, the CDR3 is TGTGCCAGCAGCGTAGGGGTAGGGGCCCACGCTAACTATGGCTACACCTTC. Its protein is CASSVGVGAHANYGYTF.

V gene TRBV5-1 combines with J gene TRBJ2-5, with D possibly matching TRBD2 (5 bases). Germline loops: CDR1 SGHRS, CDR2 YFSETQ. V shed 5 bases and J shed 5 bases, with 13 bases lying between them. The CDR3 has 13 amino acids. CDR3 region: CASRRTGQETQYF. The CDR3 region has the DNA TGCGCCAGCAGAAGGACTGGCCAGGAGACCCAGTACTTC.

This clone appeared once. The V and J genes are TRBV30 and TRBJ1-1, with 8 positions matching TRBD1. The CDR3 is 13 amino acids. Per the germline V gene, CDR1 is GTSNPN and CDR2 is SVGIG (reference sequence). V lost 4 bases and J lost 4; bases outside the gene matches: 5. This CDR3 is CAWIRQGFTEAFF. The CDR3, as DNA: TGTGCCTGGATTAGACAGGGGTTCACTGAAGCTTTCTTT. Supplemented by reference TRBV30 and TRBJ1-1, the full variable domain reads SQTIHQWPATLVQPVGSPLSLECTVEGTSNPNLYWYRQAAGRGLQLLFYSVGIGQISSEVPQNLSASRPQDRQFILSSKKLLLSDSGFYLCAWIRQGFTEAFFGQGTRLTVV.

This clone was detected a few times. The chain couples TRBV5-1 to TRBJ2-2; no clear D. The length of the CDR3 is 16 residues. The V gene's germline CDR1 is SGHRS and CDR2 YFSETQ. V lost 0 bases and J lost 4, with 13 bases in between. CDR3 bases: TGCGCCAGCAGCTTGGCGGTCGGGTCACTCACCGGGGAGCTGTTTTTT. It encodes CASSLAVGSLTGELFF.

V gene TRBV7-2 combines with J gene TRBJ2-5; 9 nucleotides match TRBD2. V lost 1 base and J lost 5; bases outside the gene matches: 5. CDR1 and CDR2 from the germline V gene are SGHTA and FQGNSA. The CDR3 consists of 15 residues. The CDR3 sequence: CASSLVRGGRETQYF. CDR3 nucleotides: TGTGCCAGCAGCTTAGTGCGGGGGGGTAGGGAGACCCAGTACTTC.